What follows describes a single T cell receptor (beta chain). Its antigen is still unknown. The split of CD4+ cells yielded CD45RA+ naive and CD45RA-negative memory subsets. Germline V gene data show CDR1 as MDHEN and CDR2 as SYDVKM. The junction had 10 bases not matched to a gene; V was cut back by 3 bases and J by 4 bases. The CDR3 covers 16 residues. The data were taken from a study of shared clonotypes between healthy human individuals. Findings of the study overall: Larger estimated richness was generally seen in naive subsets than in memory subsets. In contrast to clonotypes shared by all four donors, non-shared clonotypes had lower generation probabilities. An expected dependence of interdonor clonotype sharing on sequencing depth was noted.

Generated by immunoSEQ multiplex PCR, the TCRdb table keeps only in-frame clones and is missing some. The sample records over a million clones, roughly 97% being singletons. The gene calls are TRBV28 and TRBJ2-5, with 8 bases lining up with TRBD1. Sequences were obtained from naive CD4+ T cells sorted from blood. Subset indicated: CD45RA+ positively selected. The TCR comes from a young man in good health. CDR3 residues: CASSFGTGGLPETQYF. CDR3 nucleotides: TGTGCCAGCAGTTTTGGGACAGGAGGACTCCCAGAGACCCAGTACTTC.